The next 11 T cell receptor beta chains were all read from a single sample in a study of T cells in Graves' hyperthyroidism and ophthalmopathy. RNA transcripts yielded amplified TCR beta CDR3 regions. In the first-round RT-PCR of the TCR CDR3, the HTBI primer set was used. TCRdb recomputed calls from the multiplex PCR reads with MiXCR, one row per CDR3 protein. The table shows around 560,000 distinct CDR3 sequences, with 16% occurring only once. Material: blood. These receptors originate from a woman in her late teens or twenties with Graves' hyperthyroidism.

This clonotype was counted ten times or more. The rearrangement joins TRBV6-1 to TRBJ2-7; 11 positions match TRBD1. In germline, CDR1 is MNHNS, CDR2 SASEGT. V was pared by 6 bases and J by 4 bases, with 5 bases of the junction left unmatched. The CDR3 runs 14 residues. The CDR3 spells CASSRGQGAYEQYF. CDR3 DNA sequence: TGTGCCAGCAGCCGAGGACAGGGGGCGTACGAGCAGTACTTC.

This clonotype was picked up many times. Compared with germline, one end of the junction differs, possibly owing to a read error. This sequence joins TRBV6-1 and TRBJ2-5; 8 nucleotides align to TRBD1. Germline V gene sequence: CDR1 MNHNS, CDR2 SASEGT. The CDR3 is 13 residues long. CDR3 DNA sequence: TGTGCTAGCAGTGGGACAGGAGAAGAGACCCAGTACTTC. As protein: CASSGTGEETQYF.

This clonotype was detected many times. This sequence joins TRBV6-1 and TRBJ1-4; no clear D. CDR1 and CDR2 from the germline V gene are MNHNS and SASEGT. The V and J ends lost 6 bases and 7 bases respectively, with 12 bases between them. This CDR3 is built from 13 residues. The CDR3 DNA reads TGTGCCAGCAGCAGTCCCCGGGCTGAAAAACTGTTTTTT. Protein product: CASSSPRAEKLFF.

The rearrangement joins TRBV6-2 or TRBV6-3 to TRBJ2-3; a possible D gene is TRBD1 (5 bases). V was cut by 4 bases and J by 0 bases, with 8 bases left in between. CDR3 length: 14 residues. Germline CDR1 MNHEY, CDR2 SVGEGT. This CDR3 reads CASSWTFSTDTQYF. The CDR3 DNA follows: TGTGCCAGCAGTTGGACATTTAGCACAGATACGCAGTATTTT.

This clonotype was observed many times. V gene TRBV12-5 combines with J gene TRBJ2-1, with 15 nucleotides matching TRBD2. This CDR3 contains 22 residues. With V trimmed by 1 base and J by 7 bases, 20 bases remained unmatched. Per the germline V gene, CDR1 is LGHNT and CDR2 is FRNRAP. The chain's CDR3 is CASGLATTGTSGGPPGYNEQFF. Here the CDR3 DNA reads TGTGCTAGTGGTTTGGCAACTACCGGGACTAGCGGGGGGCCACCCGGGTATAATGAGCAGTTCTTC. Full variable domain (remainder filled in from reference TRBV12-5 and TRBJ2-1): DARVTQTPRHKVTEMGQEVTMRCQPILGHNTVFWYRQTMMQGLELLAYFRNRAPLDDSGMPKDRFSAEMPDATLATLKIQPSEPRDSAVYFCASGLATTGTSGGPPGYNEQFFGPGTRLTVL.

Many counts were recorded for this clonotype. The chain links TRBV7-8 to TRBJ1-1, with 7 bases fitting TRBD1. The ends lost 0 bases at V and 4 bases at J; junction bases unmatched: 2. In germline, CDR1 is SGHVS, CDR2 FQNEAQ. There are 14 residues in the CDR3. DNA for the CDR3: TGTGCCAGCAGCTTAGCGACAGGGTCCACTGAAGCTTTCTTT. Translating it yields CASSLATGSTEAFF.

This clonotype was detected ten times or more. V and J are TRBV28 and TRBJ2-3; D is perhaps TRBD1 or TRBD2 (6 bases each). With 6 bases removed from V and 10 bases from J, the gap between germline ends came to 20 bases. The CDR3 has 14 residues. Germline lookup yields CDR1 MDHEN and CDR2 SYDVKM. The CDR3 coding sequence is TGTGCCAGCAGGCTGGGGGGCCCCACGAGGGCGCAGTATTTT. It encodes CASRLGGPTRAQYF.

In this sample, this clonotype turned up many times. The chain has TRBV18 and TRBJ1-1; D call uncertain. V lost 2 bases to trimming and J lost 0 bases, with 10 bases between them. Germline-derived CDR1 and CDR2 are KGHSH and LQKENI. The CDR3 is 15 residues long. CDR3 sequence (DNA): TGTGCCAGCTCACCAACCGTGGCGCTGAACACTGAAGCTTTCTTT. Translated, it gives CASSPTVALNTEAFF.

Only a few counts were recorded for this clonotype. The CDR3 DNA reads as TGCGCCAGCAGCTTGAGGGTCGCGGATAATGGCTACACCTTC. Amino acids: CASSLRVADNGYTF. V gene TRBV5-1 combines with J gene TRBJ1-2; no reliable D call. The germline V and J ends were trimmed by 1 base and 6 bases, with 13 bases remaining between them. The germline V gene has CDR1 SGHRS and CDR2 YFSETQ. The CDR3 covers 14 residues.

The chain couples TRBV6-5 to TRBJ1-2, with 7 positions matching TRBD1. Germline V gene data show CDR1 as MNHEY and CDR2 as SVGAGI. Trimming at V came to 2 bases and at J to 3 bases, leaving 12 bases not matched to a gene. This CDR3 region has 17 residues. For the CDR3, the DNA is TGTGCCAGCAGTTACACTGAGACAGGGTCGCGGGACTATGGCTACACCTTC. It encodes CASSYTETGSRDYGYTF.

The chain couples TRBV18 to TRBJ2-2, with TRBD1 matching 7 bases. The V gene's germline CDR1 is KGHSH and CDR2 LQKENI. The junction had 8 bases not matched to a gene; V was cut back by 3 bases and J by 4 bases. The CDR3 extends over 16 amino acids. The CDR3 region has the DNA TGTGCCAGCTCACCGCCGACAGGGTCGATCACCGGGGAGCTGTTTTTT. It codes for CASSPPTGSITGELFF.